This T cell receptor beta chain was found in a study of blood T cell repertoires in COVID-19. About the research overall: Samples representing acute and convalescent COVID-19 were sourced from the United States, Italy and Spain. The analysed material was cDNA or gDNA that came from T cells, B-cell-depleted T cells, or PBMCs.

Methods used by the authors: Nucleated cell counts were estimated from reference gene primer amplification. Some clones are missing from TCRdb's copy, which holds only in-frame ones; the method was immunoSEQ multiplex PCR. The DNA gave D and trimming, while V, J and clone size come from that table. The data show over 200,000 clones, 85% to 90% seen once. The germline V gene encodes CDR1 MDHEN and CDR2 SYDVKM. There are 16 residues in the CDR3. Trimming removed 2 bases from V and 5 bases from J; junction bases left unmatched: 9. The sequence derives from a woman aged 55-69 years with acute or convalescent COVID-19. The sample taken for sequencing was peripheral blood. The rearrangement links TRBV28 to TRBJ1-1; 9 nucleotides agree with TRBD1. In nucleotides, the CDR3 is TGTGCCAGCAGTTTAACCCCGGGACAGGGAGGGACTGAAGCTTTCTTT. Translated, it gives CASSLTPGQGGTEAFF. Together with reference TRBV28 and TRBJ1-1, the CDR3 gives the full variable domain: DVKVTQSSRYLVKRTGEKVFLECVQDMDHENMFWYRQDPGLGLRLIYFSYDVKMKEKGDIPEGYSVSREKKERFSLILESASTNQTSMYLCASSLTPGQGGTEAFFGQGTRLTVV.